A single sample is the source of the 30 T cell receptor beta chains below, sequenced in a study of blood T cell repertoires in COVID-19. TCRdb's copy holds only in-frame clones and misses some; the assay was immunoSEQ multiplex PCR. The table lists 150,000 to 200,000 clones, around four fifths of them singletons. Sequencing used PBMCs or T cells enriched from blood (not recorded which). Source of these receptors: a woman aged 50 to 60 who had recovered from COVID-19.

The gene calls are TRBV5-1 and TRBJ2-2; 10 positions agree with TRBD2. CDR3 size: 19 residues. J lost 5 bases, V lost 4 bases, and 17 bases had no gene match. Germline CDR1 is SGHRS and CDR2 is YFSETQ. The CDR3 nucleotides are TGCGCCAGCAGCCCAGGAGGTGGTATAGCGGGAGGACGGACCGGGGAGCTGTTTTTT. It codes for CASSPGGGIAGGRTGELFF.

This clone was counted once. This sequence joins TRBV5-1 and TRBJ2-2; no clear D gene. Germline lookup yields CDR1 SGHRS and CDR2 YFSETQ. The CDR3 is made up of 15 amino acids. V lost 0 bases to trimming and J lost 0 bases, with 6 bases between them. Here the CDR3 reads CASSLDSPNTGELFF. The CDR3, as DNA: TGCGCCAGCAGCTTGGACAGCCCGAACACCGGGGAGCTGTTTTTT.

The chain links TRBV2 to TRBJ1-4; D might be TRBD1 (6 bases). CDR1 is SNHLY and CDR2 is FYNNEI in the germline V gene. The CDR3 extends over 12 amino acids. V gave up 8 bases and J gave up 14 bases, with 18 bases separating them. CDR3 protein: CASENTGNSLFF. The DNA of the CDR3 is TGTGCCAGCGAAAATACAGGGAATTCTCTGTTTTTT.

The CDR3 loop is CASSNRAASGYTF. The DNA for the CDR3 is TGTGCCAGCAGCAATCGCGCGGCGAGTGGCTACACCTTC. The rearrangement joins TRBV21-1 to TRBJ1-2. TRBV21-1 represents a pseudogene. The CDR3 length is 13 residues.

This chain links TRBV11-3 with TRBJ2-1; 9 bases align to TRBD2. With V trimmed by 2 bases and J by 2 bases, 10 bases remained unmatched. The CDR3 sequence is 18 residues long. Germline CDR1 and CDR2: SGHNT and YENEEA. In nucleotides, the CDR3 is TGTGCCAGCAGCTTAAGCTCCTCAGCTAGCGGGGCCTACAATGAGCAGTTCTTC. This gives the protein CASSLSSSASGAYNEQFF.

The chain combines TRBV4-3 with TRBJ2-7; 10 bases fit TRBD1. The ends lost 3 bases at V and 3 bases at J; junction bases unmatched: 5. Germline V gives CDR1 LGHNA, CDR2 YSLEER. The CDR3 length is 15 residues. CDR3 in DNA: TGCGCCAGCAGCCATACCGGGACAGGGGACTACGAGCAGTACTTC. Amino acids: CASSHTGTGDYEQYF.

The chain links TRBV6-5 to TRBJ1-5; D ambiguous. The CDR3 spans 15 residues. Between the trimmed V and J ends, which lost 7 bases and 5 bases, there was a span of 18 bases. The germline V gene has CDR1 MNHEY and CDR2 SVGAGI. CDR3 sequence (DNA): TGTGCCAGCAAAGTGTCGGTGTCGGGTCATCAGCCCCAGCATTTT. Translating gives CASKVSVSGHQPQHF.

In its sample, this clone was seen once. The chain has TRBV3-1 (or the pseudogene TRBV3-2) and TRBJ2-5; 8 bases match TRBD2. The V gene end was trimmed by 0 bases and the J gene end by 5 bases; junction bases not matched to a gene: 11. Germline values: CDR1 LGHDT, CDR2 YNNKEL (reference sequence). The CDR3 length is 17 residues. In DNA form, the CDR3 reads TGTGCCAGCAGCCAAGAGAATAGAGCGGGAGTTCGGGAGACCCAGTACTTC. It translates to CASSQENRAGVRETQYF.

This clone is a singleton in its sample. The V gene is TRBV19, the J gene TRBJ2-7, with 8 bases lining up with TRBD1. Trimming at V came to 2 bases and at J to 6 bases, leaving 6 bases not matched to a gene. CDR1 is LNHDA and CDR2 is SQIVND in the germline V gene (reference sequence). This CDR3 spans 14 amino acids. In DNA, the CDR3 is TGTGCCAGTAGTATACAGGGGGCAATTCCCGAGCAGTACTTC. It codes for CASSIQGAIPEQYF.

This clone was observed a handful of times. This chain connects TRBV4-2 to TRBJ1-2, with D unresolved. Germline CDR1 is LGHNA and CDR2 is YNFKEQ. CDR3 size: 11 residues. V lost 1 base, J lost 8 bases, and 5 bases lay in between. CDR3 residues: CASSQGRGYTF. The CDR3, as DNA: TGTGCCAGCAGCCAAGGCAGAGGCTACACCTTC.

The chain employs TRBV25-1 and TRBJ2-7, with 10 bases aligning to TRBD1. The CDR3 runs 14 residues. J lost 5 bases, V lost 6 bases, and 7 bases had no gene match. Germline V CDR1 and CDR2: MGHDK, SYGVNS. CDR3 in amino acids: CASSLRTGGHEQYF. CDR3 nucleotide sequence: TGTGCCAGCAGCCTAAGGACAGGGGGACACGAGCAGTACTTC.

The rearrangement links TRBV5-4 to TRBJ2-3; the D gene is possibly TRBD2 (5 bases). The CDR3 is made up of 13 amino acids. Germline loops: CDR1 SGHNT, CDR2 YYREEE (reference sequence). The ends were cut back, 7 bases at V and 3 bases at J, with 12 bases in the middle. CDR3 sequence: CASRPGGTDTQYF. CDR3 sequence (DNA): TGTGCCAGCCGACCTGGAGGAACAGATACGCAGTATTTT.

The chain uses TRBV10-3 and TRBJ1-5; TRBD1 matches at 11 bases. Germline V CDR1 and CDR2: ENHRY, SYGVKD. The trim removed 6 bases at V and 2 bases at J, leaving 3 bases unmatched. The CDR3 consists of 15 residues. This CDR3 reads CAISPGQGGNQPQHF. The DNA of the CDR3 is TGTGCCATCAGCCCGGGACAGGGGGGCAATCAGCCCCAGCATTTT.

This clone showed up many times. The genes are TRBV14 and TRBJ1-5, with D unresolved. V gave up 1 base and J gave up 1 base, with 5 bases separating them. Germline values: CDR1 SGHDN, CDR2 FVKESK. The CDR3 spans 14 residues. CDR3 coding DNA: TGTGCCAGCAGCCAAGGCCTAAGCAATCAGCCCCAGCATTTT. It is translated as CASSQGLSNQPQHF. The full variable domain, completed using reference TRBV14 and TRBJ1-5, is EAGVTQFPSHSVIEKGQTVTLRCDPISGHDNLYWYRRVMGKEIKFLLHFVKESKQDESGMPNNRFLAERTGGTYSTLKVQPAELEDSGVYFCASSQGLSNQPQHFGDGTRLSIL.

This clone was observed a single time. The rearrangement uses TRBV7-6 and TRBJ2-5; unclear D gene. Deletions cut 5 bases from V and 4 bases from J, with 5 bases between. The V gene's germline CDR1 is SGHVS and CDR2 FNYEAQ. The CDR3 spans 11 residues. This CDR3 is CASSLLETQYF. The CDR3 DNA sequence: TGTGCCAGCAGCCTCCTAGAGACCCAGTACTTC.

The CDR3 coding sequence is TGCAGCGTTGAAGATGTGGCAGGCGGGCCAGCTTTCTTT. The encoded protein is CSVEDVAGGPAFF. This chain joins TRBV29-1 and TRBJ1-1; D call uncertain. Germline V gene data show CDR1 as SQVTM and CDR2 as ANQGSEA. This CDR3 spans 13 amino acids. Trimming took off 0 bases at V and 10 bases at J, with 15 bases between the two ends.

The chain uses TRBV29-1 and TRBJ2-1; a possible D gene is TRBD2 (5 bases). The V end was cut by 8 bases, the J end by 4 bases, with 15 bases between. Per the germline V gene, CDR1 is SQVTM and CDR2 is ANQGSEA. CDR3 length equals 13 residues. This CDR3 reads CSSTPGIYNEQFF. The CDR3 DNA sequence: TGCAGCTCGACTCCCGGGATTTACAATGAGCAGTTCTTC.

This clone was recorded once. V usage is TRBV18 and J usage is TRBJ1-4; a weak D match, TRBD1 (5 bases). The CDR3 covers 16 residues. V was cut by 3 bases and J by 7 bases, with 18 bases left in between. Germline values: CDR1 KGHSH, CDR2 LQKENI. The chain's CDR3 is CASSPQETRVGEKLFF. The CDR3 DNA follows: TGTGCCAGCTCACCCCAGGAAACCAGGGTTGGTGAAAAACTGTTTTTT.

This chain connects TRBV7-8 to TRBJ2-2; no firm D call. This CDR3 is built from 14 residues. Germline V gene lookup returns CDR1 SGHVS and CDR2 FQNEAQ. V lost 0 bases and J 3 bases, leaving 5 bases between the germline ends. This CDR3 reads CASSLAQDTGELFF. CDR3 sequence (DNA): TGTGCCAGCAGCTTAGCTCAGGACACCGGGGAGCTGTTTTTT.

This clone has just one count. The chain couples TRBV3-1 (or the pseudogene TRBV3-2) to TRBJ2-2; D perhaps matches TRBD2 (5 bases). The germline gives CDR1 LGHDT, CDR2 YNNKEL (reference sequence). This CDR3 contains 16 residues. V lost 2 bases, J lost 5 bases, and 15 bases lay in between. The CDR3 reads CASSQPRGIYTGELFF. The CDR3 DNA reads TGTGCCAGCAGCCAACCTAGAGGGATTTATACCGGGGAGCTGTTTTTT.

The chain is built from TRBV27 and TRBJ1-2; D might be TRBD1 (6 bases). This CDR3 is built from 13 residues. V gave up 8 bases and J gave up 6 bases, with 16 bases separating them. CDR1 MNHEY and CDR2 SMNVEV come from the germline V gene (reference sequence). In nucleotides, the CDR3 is TGTGCCAGCGGGAGAATAGGACAGCATGGCTACACCTTC. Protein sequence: CASGRIGQHGYTF.

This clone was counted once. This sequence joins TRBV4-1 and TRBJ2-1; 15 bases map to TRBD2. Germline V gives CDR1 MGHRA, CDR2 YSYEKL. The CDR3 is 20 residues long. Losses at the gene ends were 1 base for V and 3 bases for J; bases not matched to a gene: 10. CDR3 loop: CASSQVGTSGGLAGYNEQFF. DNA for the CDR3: TGCGCCAGCAGCCAAGTGGGGACTAGCGGGGGGCTTGCGGGCTACAATGAGCAGTTCTTC.

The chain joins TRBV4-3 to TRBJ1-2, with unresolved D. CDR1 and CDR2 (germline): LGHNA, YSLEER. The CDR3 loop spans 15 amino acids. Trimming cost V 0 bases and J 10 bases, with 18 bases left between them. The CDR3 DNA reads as TGCGCCAGCAGCCAAGATCGGGGAAACGGGGAGCTCTACACCTTC. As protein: CASSQDRGNGELYTF.

This CDR3 reads CASSRRDYYEQYF. CDR3 in DNA: TGTGCCAGCAGCCGACGGGACTATTACGAGCAGTACTTC. The chain combines TRBV27 with TRBJ2-7; the match to TRBD2 covers 7 bases. Germline V gives CDR1 MNHEY, CDR2 SMNVEV (reference sequence). This CDR3 contains 13 residues. The V and J ends lost 6 bases and 4 bases, in that order; junction bases with no gene match: 6.

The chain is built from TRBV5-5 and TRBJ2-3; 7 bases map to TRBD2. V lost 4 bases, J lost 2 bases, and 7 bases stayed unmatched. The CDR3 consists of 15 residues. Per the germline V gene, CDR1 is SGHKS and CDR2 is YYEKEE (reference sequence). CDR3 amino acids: CASSTLLANTDTQYF. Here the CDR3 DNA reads TGTGCCAGCAGCACCTTACTAGCGAACACAGATACGCAGTATTTT.

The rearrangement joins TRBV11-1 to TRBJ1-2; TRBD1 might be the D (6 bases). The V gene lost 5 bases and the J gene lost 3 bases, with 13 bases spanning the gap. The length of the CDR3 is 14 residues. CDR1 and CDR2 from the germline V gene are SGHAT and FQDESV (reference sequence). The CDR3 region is CASSPTGIDYGYTF. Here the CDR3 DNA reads TGTGCCAGCAGCCCTACAGGGATTGACTATGGCTACACCTTC.

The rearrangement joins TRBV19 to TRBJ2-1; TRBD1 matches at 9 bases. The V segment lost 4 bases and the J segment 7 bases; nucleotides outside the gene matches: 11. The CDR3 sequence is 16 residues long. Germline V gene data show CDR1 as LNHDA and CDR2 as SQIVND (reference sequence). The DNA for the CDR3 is TGTGCCAGTAGTACAACTTTTGGGACAGGGTGGAATGAGCAGTTCTTC. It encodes CASSTTFGTGWNEQFF.

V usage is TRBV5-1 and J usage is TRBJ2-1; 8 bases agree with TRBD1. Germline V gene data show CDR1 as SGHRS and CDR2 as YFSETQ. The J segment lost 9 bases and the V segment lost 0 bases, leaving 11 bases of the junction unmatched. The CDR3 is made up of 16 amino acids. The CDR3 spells CASSLGVGGTGSEQFF. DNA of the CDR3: TGCGCCAGCAGCTTGGGGGTTGGCGGGACAGGCAGTGAGCAGTTCTTC. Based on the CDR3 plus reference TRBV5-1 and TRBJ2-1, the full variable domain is KAGVTQTPRYLIKTRGQQVTLSCSPISGHRSVSWYQQTPGQGLQFLFEYFSETQRNKGNFPGRFSGRQFSNSRSEMNVSTLELGDSALYLCASSLGVGGTGSEQFFGPGTRLTVL.

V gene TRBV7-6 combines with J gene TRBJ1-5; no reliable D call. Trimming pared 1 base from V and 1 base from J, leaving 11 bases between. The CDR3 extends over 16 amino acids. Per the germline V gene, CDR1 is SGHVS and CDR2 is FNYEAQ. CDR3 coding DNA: TGTGCCAGCAGCTTAGGGACTCCGGGGAGCAATCAGCCCCAGCATTTT. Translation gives CASSLGTPGSNQPQHF. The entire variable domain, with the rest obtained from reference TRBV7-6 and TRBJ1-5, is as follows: GAGVSQSPRYKVTKRGQDVALRCDPISGHVSLYWYRQALGQGPEFLTYFNYEAQQDKSGLPNDRFSAERPEGSISTLTIQRTEQRDSAMYRCASSLGTPGSNQPQHFGDGTRLSIL.

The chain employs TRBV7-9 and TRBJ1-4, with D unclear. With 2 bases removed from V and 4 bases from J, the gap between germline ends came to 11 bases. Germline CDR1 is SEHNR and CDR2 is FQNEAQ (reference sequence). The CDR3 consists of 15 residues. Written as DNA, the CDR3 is TGTGCCAGCAGCTTAACGGCGGCTCTTAATGAAAAACTGTTTTTT. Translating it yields CASSLTAALNEKLFF.